What follows describes a single T cell receptor beta chain. Its antigen remains unidentified. PCR amplification relied on 60 Vbeta primers (plus 13 Jbeta primers). The repertoire was sequenced with immunoSEQ multiplex PCR; TCRdb's copy has only in-frame clones and lacks some. The sample lists approximately 140,000 clones, about three quarters occurring once. Trimming pared 6 bases from V and 3 bases from J, leaving 18 bases between. The CDR3 length is 14 residues. Germline V gene sequence: CDR1 SQVTM, CDR2 ANQGSEA. This sample is part of a study of cytomegalovirus exposure and HLA in healthy donors. Findings and limits, study-wide: Owing to their indistinguishability, certain V segments, notably TRBV6-2 and TRBV6-3, were excluded. An observed cluster of highly shared sequence variants was recorded as a likely sequencing artifact.

The material sequenced was PBMCs. This receptor was obtained from a male donor in good health and CMV-seropositive. The chain uses TRBV29-1 and TRBJ2-7; D is possibly TRBD2 (5 bases). Here the CDR3 reads CSVAEAQKSYEQYF. CDR3 DNA: TGCAGCGTCGCGGAGGCCCAGAAAAGCTACGAGCAGTACTTC.